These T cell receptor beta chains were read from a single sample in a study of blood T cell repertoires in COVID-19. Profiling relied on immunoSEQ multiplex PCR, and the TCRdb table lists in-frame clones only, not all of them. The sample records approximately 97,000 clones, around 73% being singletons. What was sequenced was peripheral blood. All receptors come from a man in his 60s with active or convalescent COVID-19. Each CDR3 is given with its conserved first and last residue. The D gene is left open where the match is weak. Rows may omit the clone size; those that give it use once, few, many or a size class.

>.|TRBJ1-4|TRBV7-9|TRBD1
CASSSTQGAPEKLFF
TGTGCCAGCAGTTCTACTCAGGGGGCCCCAGAAAAACTGTTTTTT
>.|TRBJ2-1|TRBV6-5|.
CASTPTAGGGREQFF
TGTGCCAGCACCCCAACAGCGGGCGGGGGCCGTGAGCAGTTCTTC
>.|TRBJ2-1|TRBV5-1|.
CASSLVSGYNEQFF
TGCGCCAGCAGCTTGGTTAGCGGATACAATGAGCAGTTCTTC
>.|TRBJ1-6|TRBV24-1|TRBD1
CATSGRPRDRLVSYNSPLHF
TGTGCCACCAGTGGGAGGCCCCGGGACAGGCTCGTCTCCTATAATTCACCCCTCCACTTT
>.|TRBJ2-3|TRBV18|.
CASSPRGGLTDTQYF
TGTGCCAGCTCACCCAGAGGGGGTCTCACAGATACGCAGTATTTT
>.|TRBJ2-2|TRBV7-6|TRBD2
CASSLRGDSGGSTGELFF
TGTGCCAGCAGCTTACGAGGGGACTCGGGAGGATCCACCGGGGAGCTGTTTTTT
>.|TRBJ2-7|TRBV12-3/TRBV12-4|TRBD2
CASRLAGYEQYF
TGTGCCAGCAGACTAGCGGGATACGAGCAGTACTTC
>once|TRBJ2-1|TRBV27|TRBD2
CASSPRRGTSGYNEQFF
TGTGCCAGCAGTCCCCGCAGGGGGACTAGCGGTTACAATGAGCAGTTCTTC
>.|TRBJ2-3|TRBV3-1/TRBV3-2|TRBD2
CASSGMSGRETQYF
TGTGCCAGCAGCGGCATGAGCGGGAGGGAGACGCAGTATTTT
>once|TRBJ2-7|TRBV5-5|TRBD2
CASSLAAGGPLSYEQYF
TGTGCCAGCAGCTTGGCGGCGGGAGGGCCTCTCTCCTACGAGCAGTACTTC
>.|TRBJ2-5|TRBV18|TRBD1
CASSPRFDREETQYF
TGTGCCAGCTCACCAAGATTCGACAGGGAAGAGACCCAGTACTTC
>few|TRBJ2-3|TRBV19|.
CASSWQGTVPDTQYF
TGTGCCAGTAGTTGGCAGGGGACGGTCCCCGATACGCAGTATTTT
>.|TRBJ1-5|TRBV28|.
CASSPLTDQPQHF
TGTGCCAGCAGTCCCCTGACAGACCAGCCCCAGCATTTT
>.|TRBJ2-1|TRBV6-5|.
CASSYEALSSYNEQFF
TGTGCCAGCAGTTACGAGGCACTCAGCTCCTACAATGAGCAGTTCTTC
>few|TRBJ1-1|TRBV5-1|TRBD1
CASSYGQVGGTEAFF
TGCGCCAGCAGCTATGGACAGGTGGGGGGCACTGAAGCTTTCTTT
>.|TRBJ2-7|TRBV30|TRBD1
CAFRDRGFEQYF
TGTGCGTTTCGGGACAGGGGGTTTGAGCAGTACTTC
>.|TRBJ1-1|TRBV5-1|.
CASSSADWGTEAFF
TGCGCCAGCAGTTCGGCGGACTGGGGCACTGAAGCTTTCTTT
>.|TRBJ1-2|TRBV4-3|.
CASSQDSPRQGNGYGYTF
TGCGCCAGCAGCCAAGACTCACCGAGGCAGGGCAATGGGTATGGCTACACCTTC
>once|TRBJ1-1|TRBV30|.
CAWSPGVNTEAFF
TGTGCCTGGAGCCCAGGGGTGAACACTGAAGCTTTCTTT
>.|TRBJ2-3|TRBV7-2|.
CASSPDSLGTDTQYF
TGTGCCAGCAGCCCGGACAGTCTGGGCACAGATACGCAGTATTTT
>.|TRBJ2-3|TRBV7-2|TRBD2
CASSSGLAGLTDTQYF
TGTGCCAGCAGCTCGGGACTAGCGGGCCTCACAGATACGCAGTATTTT
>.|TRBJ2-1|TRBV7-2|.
CASSPTSSYNEQFF
TGTGCCAGCAGCCCCACTAGCAGCTACAATGAGCAGTTCTTC
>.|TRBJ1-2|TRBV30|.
CALQARSGVWYGYTF
TGTGCCCTTCAAGCAAGGTCCGGGGTGTGGTATGGCTACACCTTC
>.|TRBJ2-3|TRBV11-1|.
CASSRAGTDTQYF
TGTGCCAGCAGCCGCGCGGGCACAGATACGCAGTATTTT
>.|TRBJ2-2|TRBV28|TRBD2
CASSPTSDTGELFF
TGTGCCAGCAGCCCGACTAGCGACACCGGGGAGCTGTTTTTT
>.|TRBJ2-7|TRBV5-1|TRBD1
CASSLDRGFDEQYF
TGCGCCAGCAGCCTGGACAGGGGGTTTGACGAGCAGTACTTC
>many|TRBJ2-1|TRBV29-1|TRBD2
CSAYKGTSETEQFF
TGCAGCGCTTATAAGGGGACTAGCGAGACTGAGCAGTTCTTC
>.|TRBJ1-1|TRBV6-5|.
CASTSEGIRNTEAFF
TGTGCCAGCACATCGGAGGGGATTCGGAACACTGAAGCTTTCTTT
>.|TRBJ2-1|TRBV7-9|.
CASSRYTGSSYNEQFF
TGTGCCAGCAGCCGTTATACAGGGAGCTCCTACAATGAGCAGTTCTTC
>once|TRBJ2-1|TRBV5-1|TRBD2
CASSLAGLAGNEQFF
TGCGCCAGCAGCTTGGCAGGGCTAGCGGGGAATGAGCAGTTCTTC
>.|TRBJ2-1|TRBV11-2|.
CASSSAVSLFSNEQFF
TGTGCCAGCAGCTCCGCAGTTAGCTTGTTCAGCAATGAGCAGTTCTTC
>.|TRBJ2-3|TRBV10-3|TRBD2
CAISRLAGSTDTQYF
TGTGCCATCAGCCGACTAGCGGGAAGCACAGATACGCAGTATTTT